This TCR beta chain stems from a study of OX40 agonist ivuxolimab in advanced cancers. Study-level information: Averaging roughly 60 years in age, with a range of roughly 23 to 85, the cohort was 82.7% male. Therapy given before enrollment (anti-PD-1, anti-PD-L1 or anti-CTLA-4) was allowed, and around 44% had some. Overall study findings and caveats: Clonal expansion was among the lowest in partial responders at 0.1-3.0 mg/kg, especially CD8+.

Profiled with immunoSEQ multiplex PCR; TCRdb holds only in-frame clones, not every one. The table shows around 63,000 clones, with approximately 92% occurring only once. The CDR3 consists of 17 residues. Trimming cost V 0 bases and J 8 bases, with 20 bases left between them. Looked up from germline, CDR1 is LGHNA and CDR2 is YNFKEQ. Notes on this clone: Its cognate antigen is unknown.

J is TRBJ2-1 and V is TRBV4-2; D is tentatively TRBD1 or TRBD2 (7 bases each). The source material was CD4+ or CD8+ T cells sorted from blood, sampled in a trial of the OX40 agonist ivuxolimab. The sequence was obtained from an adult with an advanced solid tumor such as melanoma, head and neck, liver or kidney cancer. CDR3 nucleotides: TGTGCCAGCAGCCAAGATCCAGGGGGGAGGGCCTATGATGAGCAGTTCTTC. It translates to CASSQDPGGRAYDEQFF.